These 22 T cell receptor beta chains originate from one sample sequenced in a study of response to subunit inactivated influenza vaccine. TCRdb analysed the RT-PCR reads with MiXCR anew, one entry per CDR3 protein. Of 160,000 or so distinct CDR3 sequences in the sample, approximately 10% were seen once. Here the sequenced sample was non-naive T cells sorted from PBMCs, taken about 6 weeks after vaccination. The receptors were sampled from a man aged 50-59 years who received an inactivated influenza vaccine.

This clonotype was observed once. The gene calls are TRBV6-1 and TRBJ2-5; 8 nucleotides match TRBD2. The V gene end was trimmed by 7 bases and the J gene end by 4 bases; junction bases not matched to a gene: 11. The CDR3 is 15 amino acids. Germline V gene data show CDR1 as MNHNS and CDR2 as SASEGT. The CDR3 spells CASNPGLVLAETQYF. CDR3 nucleotide sequence: TGTGCCAGCAATCCGGGACTAGTATTGGCAGAGACCCAGTACTTC.

The chain uses TRBV9 and TRBJ2-2; 12 bases fit TRBD2. J lost 5 bases, V lost 0 bases, and 5 bases had no gene match. Germline loops: CDR1 SGDLS, CDR2 YYNGEE. This CDR3 comprises 17 residues. The CDR3 region is CASSVGSSGRGTGELFF. CDR3 nucleotides: TGTGCCAGCAGCGTAGGGTCTAGCGGGAGGGGGACCGGGGAGCTGTTTTTT.

V usage is TRBV7-2 and J usage is TRBJ1-5; D is uncertain. V was pared by 11 bases and J by 7 bases, with 9 bases between. This CDR3 contains 10 residues. Germline CDR1 and CDR2: SGHTA and FQGNSA. The DNA of the CDR3 is TGTGCCTCAGGCGACCAGCCCCAGCATTTT. Protein product: CASGDQPQHF.

This clonotype showed up just a few times. The V gene is TRBV5-5, the J gene TRBJ2-7; D is tentatively TRBD1 or TRBD2 (5 bases each). The CDR3 spans 15 residues. Germline V gene lookup returns CDR1 SGHKS and CDR2 YYEKEE (reference sequence). The V end lost 4 bases, the J end lost 3 bases, and 17 bases lay between the germline ends. CDR3 nucleotides: TGTGCCAGCAGCCCCGAGATGGGACCGTTCTACGAGCAGTACTTC. This sequence encodes CASSPEMGPFYEQYF.

The table lists this clonotype with many counts. This rearrangement joins TRBV7-8 to TRBJ2-1; D not resolved. V was trimmed by 1 base and J by 7 bases, leaving 17 bases between them. Per the germline V gene, CDR1 is SGHVS and CDR2 is FQNEAQ. The CDR3 loop spans 16 amino acids. The CDR3 reads CASSLVLGTANNEQFF. Here the CDR3 DNA reads TGTGCCAGCAGCTTAGTGTTGGGAACAGCAAATAATGAGCAGTTCTTC.

This clonotype appeared a few times. The CDR3: CASSRGSVVTGELFF. The CDR3 region has the DNA TGTGCCAGCAGCCGTGGGTCTGTAGTCACCGGGGAGCTGTTTTTT. The genes are TRBV12-3 or TRBV12-4 and TRBJ2-2; D gene ambiguous. V was pared by 6 bases and J by 4 bases, with 15 bases between. The CDR3 runs 15 residues.

The chain combines TRBV6-2 or TRBV6-3 with TRBJ1-1, with 9 positions matching TRBD1. CDR3 length: 17 residues. Germline trimming cut 3 bases from V and 7 bases from J; bases unmatched to any gene: 15. Per germline, CDR1 MNHEY and CDR2 SVGEGT. This chain's CDR3 is CASSYSTGTGTLGEAFF. CDR3 in DNA: TGTGCCAGCAGTTATTCAACCGGGACAGGGACCCTCGGTGAAGCTTTCTTT.

This clonotype was seen many times. V usage is TRBV6-5 and J usage is TRBJ1-1; 7 bases align to TRBD1. V lost 4 bases to trimming and J lost 9 bases; unmatched junction nucleotides: 5. Germline CDR1 and CDR2: MNHEY and SVGAGI. This CDR3 region has 12 residues. CDR3 in amino acids: CASSWSGGQAFF. CDR3 nucleotides: TGTGCCAGCAGTTGGTCAGGGGGGCAAGCTTTCTTT.

The chain links TRBV7-2 to TRBJ1-2; D uncertain. Trimming took off 5 bases at V and 7 bases at J, with 14 bases between the two ends. Germline values: CDR1 SGHTA, CDR2 FQGNSA. This CDR3 region has 13 residues. CDR3 nucleotides: TGTGCCAGCAGCGTGATTTACAGTGCTGGCTACACCTTC. Its translation is CASSVIYSAGYTF.

The rearrangement links TRBV5-1 to TRBJ1-1; possible D gene TRBD1, 6 bases. CDR1 and CDR2 (germline): SGHRS, YFSETQ. The CDR3 covers 14 residues. Trimming pared 7 bases from V and 4 bases from J, leaving 17 bases between. CDR3 loop: CASGGFSGGTEAFF. The CDR3 nucleotides read TGCGCCAGCGGGGGCTTCTCGGGGGGCACTGAAGCTTTCTTT.

This clonotype was counted ten times or more. As DNA, the CDR3 is TGTGCCGCCGGCAGGGCCAGCATAGACACCGGGGAGCTGTTTTTT. This gives the protein CAAGRASIDTGELFF. The V and J genes are TRBV12-3 or TRBV12-4 and TRBJ2-2, with TRBD1 as a possible D gene (5 bases). The germline V and J ends were trimmed by 11 bases and 3 bases, with 19 bases remaining between them. The CDR3 is made up of 15 amino acids.

This clonotype was seen a few times. The chain links TRBV7-9 to TRBJ1-3, with 9 bases aligning to TRBD1. From germline, CDR1 is SEHNR and CDR2 FQNEAQ (reference sequence). Losses at the gene ends were 4 bases for V and 1 base for J; bases not matched to a gene: 2. The length of the CDR3 is 15 residues. This chain's CDR3 is CASSSGTGSGNTIYF. CDR3 nucleotide sequence: TGTGCCAGCAGCTCCGGGACAGGGTCTGGAAACACCATATATTTT.

To note about this clonotype: The junction departs from the called germline gene at one end, perhaps through a read error. V is TRBV30 and J is TRBJ1-2; perhaps TRBD1 as D (5 bases). Germline CDR1 GTSNPN, CDR2 SVGIG (reference sequence). The CDR3 totals 12 residues. The DNA for the CDR3 is TGTGCCTGCTTGTTGGGGGACTATGGCTACGCCTTC. This gives the protein CACLLGDYGYAF.

This clonotype occurred a few times. V and J are TRBV6-1 and TRBJ2-1, with 8 bases lining up with TRBD1. This CDR3 is 16 amino acids long. The junction had 9 bases not matched to a gene; V was cut back by 7 bases and J by 1 base. CDR1 is MNHNS, CDR2 SASEGT, per germline. DNA for the CDR3: TGTGCCAGCACCTCCTTCCGGACAGGGTCCTACAATGAGCAGTTCTTC. This encodes CASTSFRTGSYNEQFF.

The chain links TRBV29-1 to TRBJ1-1; 7 nucleotides line up with TRBD1. J was trimmed by 1 base and V by 3 bases; bases with no gene match: 2. This CDR3 is 13 amino acids long. CDR1 and CDR2 (germline): SQVTM, ANQGSEA. The chain's CDR3 is CSVEGQKNTEAFF. In nucleotides, the CDR3 is TGCAGCGTTGAGGGACAGAAGAACACTGAAGCTTTCTTT.

This clonotype occurred many times. The genes are TRBV11-2 and TRBJ2-3, with TRBD2 matching 7 bases. J lost 5 bases, V lost 2 bases, and 13 bases had no gene match. Germline assignment: CDR1 SGHAT and CDR2 FQNNGV. The CDR3 extends over 17 amino acids. This CDR3 reads CASSLISGPWTGDTQYF. The CDR3 region has the DNA TGTGCCAGCAGCTTAATTAGCGGGCCTTGGACGGGAGATACGCAGTATTTT.

As for this clonotype: A much bigger clone sits one base away, suggesting this may be a read error. The V and J genes are TRBV6-2 or TRBV6-3 and TRBJ1-5; the D gene is possibly TRBD1 (5 bases). This CDR3 spans 16 amino acids. Germline CDR1 MNHEY, CDR2 SVGEGT. CDR3: CASSYVEGQVNQPQQF. The CDR3 nucleotides are TGTGCCAGCAGTTACGTTGAGGGGCAGGTAAACCAGCCCCAGCAATTT.

This clonotype has just a few counts. The V and J genes are TRBV19 and TRBJ1-4; D is undetermined. V shed 7 bases and J shed 3 bases, with 9 bases lying between them. Germline V gene data show CDR1 as LNHDA and CDR2 as SQIVND (reference sequence). This CDR3 is 13 amino acids long. CDR3 coding DNA: TGTGCCAGTAAGGCGGGTCCTAATGAAAAACTGTTTTTT. Translating it yields CASKAGPNEKLFF.

This clonotype has only a few counts. The CDR3 DNA follows: TGTGCCAGCAGCCCTAGGACTCAAAACACCGGGGAGCTGTTTTTT. It codes for CASSPRTQNTGELFF. This rearrangement joins TRBV7-2 to TRBJ2-2; D may be TRBD2 (5 bases). CDR1 SGHTA and CDR2 FQGNSA come from the germline V gene. The CDR3 is made up of 15 amino acids. V lost 5 bases, J lost 2 bases, and 12 bases lay in between.

This clonotype came up a few times. The V gene is TRBV20-1, the J gene TRBJ2-5; TRBD2 matches 9 bases. The CDR3 runs 17 residues. The germline gives CDR1 DFQATT, CDR2 SNEGSKA (reference sequence). V lost 1 base, J lost 0 bases, and 9 bases stayed unmatched. This CDR3 is CSARGLAEPKYQETQYF. For the CDR3, the DNA is TGCAGTGCTAGAGGACTAGCGGAGCCCAAGTACCAAGAGACCCAGTACTTC.

The rearrangement uses TRBV2 and TRBJ2-2; D possibly matches TRBD1 or TRBD2 (7 bases each). The CDR3 has 16 residues. Germline V gene lookup returns CDR1 SNHLY and CDR2 FYNNEI. The V end lost 8 bases, the J end lost 7 bases, and 23 bases lay between the germline ends. CDR3 sequence: CASRRGETSIGGELFF. CDR3 nucleotides: TGTGCCAGCCGCAGGGGGGAGACTAGCATAGGCGGGGAGCTGTTTTTT.

Only a few counts were recorded for this clonotype. V gene TRBV27 combines with J gene TRBJ2-1; TRBD2 matches at 11 bases. The germline gives CDR1 MNHEY, CDR2 SMNVEV (reference sequence). The CDR3 length is 16 residues. The trim removed 4 bases at V and 8 bases at J, leaving 10 bases unmatched. The CDR3 reads CASSSLTSGSGDEQFF. In DNA, the CDR3 is TGTGCCAGCAGTTCGCTAACTAGCGGGAGTGGAGATGAGCAGTTCTTC.